This T cell receptor beta chain was sequenced during a study of metastatic and nonmetastatic thyroid tumors. Study at large: Repertoire comparisons spanned blood and tumor or nodule tissue from malignant and benign thyroid patients.

Thyroid surgery was performed in patients who had received no treatment beforehand. The germline CDR1 and CDR2 sequences are MNHNS and SASEGT. V was pared by 7 bases and J by 1 base, with 10 bases between. The CDR3 runs to 13 residues. Authors' data handling: In papillary thyroid cancer, a distant-metastasis classifier was built using CDR3 differences across clinicopathological groups. TCRdb used MiXCR to call clones anew from the PCR reads. The V and J calls, along with clone size, are taken from TCRdb and not from the paper's own processing. Of tens of thousands of clones detected, around 10% appear once; the ten largest clones hold approximately 9.1%.

This receptor was identified in a male donor with papillary thyroid cancer or a benign thyroid nodule (not recorded which). Some clones in this sample may be carry-over from other donors' samples. The J gene is TRBJ1-1, the V gene TRBV6-1; D unclear. The material sequenced was blood. The CDR3 DNA reads as TGTGCCAGCACGGACGGGCCGAACACTGAAGCTTTCTTT. Translation: CASTDGPNTEAFF.